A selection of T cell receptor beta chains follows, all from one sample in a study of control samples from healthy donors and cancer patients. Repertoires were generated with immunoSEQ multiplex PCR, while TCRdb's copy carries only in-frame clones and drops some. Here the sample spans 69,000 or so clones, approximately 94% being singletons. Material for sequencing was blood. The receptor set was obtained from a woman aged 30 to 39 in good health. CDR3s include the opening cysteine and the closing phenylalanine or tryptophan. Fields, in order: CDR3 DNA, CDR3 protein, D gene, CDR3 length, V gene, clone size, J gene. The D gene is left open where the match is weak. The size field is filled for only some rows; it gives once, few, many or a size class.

CDR3nt: TGTGCCAGTACCCCGGGAGGTAATTCACCCCTCCACTTT
CDR3aa: CASTPGGNSPLHF
d_gene: -
len: 13
v_gene: TRBV19
abundance: -
j_gene: TRBJ1-6

CDR3nt: TGTGCCAGCAGTCCCGGACCAGAACATTTCACAGATACGCAGTATTTT
CDR3aa: CASSPGPEHFTDTQYF
d_gene: -
len: 16
v_gene: TRBV28
abundance: -
j_gene: TRBJ2-3

CDR3nt: TGTGCCAGCAGCTCCTGGACTAGCGGGGGAGATACGCAGTATTTT
CDR3aa: CASSSWTSGGDTQYF
d_gene: TRBD2
len: 15
v_gene: TRBV5-6
abundance: -
j_gene: TRBJ2-3

CDR3nt: TGTGCCAGCAGCCAAACATTGGGACAGGGGAGCACTGAAGCTTTCTTT
CDR3aa: CASSQTLGQGSTEAFF
d_gene: TRBD1
len: 16
v_gene: TRBV3-1/TRBV3-2
abundance: -
j_gene: TRBJ1-1

CDR3nt: TGTGCCACCAGTGAGCCGGGGGAGAGCTCCTACAATGAGCAGTTCTTC
CDR3aa: CATSEPGESSYNEQFF
d_gene: -
len: 16
v_gene: TRBV24-1
abundance: -
j_gene: TRBJ2-1

CDR3nt: TGTGCCTGGTCCCGATCTTTTGGCGGAGGCTACACCTTC
CDR3aa: CAWSRSFGGGYTF
d_gene: -
len: 13
v_gene: TRBV30
abundance: -
j_gene: TRBJ1-2

CDR3nt: TGTGCCAGCAGTGAGACAGGGAATTCACCCCTCCACTTT
CDR3aa: CASSETGNSPLHF
d_gene: TRBD1
len: 13
v_gene: TRBV27
abundance: -
j_gene: TRBJ1-6

CDR3nt: TGTGCCAGTAGTACGAGTCGTCAGGGAGTCAATTCACCCCTCCACTTT
CDR3aa: CASSTSRQGVNSPLHF
d_gene: -
len: 16
v_gene: TRBV19
abundance: -
j_gene: TRBJ1-6

CDR3nt: TGTGCCAGCAGCCAACTAGCTGATACGCAGTATTTT
CDR3aa: CASSQLADTQYF
d_gene: -
len: 12
v_gene: TRBV3-1/TRBV3-2
abundance: -
j_gene: TRBJ2-3

CDR3nt: TGTGCCAGCTCAGGCCAGGGGGATGGCTACACCTTC
CDR3aa: CASSGQGDGYTF
d_gene: TRBD1
len: 12
v_gene: TRBV18
abundance: -
j_gene: TRBJ1-2

CDR3nt: TGTGCCACCAGCACCAGGACAGGCGGCGAAAAACTGTTTTTT
CDR3aa: CATSTRTGGEKLFF
d_gene: TRBD1
len: 14
v_gene: TRBV15
abundance: -
j_gene: TRBJ1-4

CDR3nt: TGTGCCAGCAGCTTGAGCGAGGGATTGAATAATTCACCCCTCCACTTT
CDR3aa: CASSLSEGLNNSPLHF
d_gene: -
len: 16
v_gene: TRBV5-8
abundance: -
j_gene: TRBJ1-6

CDR3nt: TGTGCCAGCTCACCACTCCGGGACAGCCGAACGAATGAAAAACTGTTTTTT
CDR3aa: CASSPLRDSRTNEKLFF
d_gene: TRBD1
len: 17
v_gene: TRBV18
abundance: -
j_gene: TRBJ1-4

CDR3nt: TGCGCCAGCAGTCAATTTTGGCCGTCTGAAGCTTTCTTT
CDR3aa: CASSQFWPSEAFF
d_gene: -
len: 13
v_gene: TRBV23-1
abundance: -
j_gene: TRBJ1-1

CDR3nt: TGTGCCAGCAGTGGGATGGGGGAATATAATTCACCCCTCCACTTT
CDR3aa: CASSGMGEYNSPLHF
d_gene: -
len: 15
v_gene: TRBV28
abundance: -
j_gene: TRBJ1-6

CDR3nt: TGTGCCAGCAGTGAACGGACAGGGGGACGAGAGACCCAGTACTTC
CDR3aa: CASSERTGGRETQYF
d_gene: TRBD1
len: 15
v_gene: TRBV6-1
abundance: -
j_gene: TRBJ2-5

CDR3nt: TGTGCCAGCAGCCCATCCGCGGGGACGGGTCAGCCCCAGCATTTT
CDR3aa: CASSPSAGTGQPQHF
d_gene: -
len: 15
v_gene: TRBV3-1/TRBV3-2
abundance: -
j_gene: TRBJ1-5

CDR3nt: TGTGCCAGCAGTGAGCGAAGACAGGTAGGGAGTGCGGGGTTCCAGCCCCAGCATTTT
CDR3aa: CASSERRQVGSAGFQPQHF
d_gene: -
len: 19
v_gene: TRBV6-1
abundance: -
j_gene: TRBJ1-5

CDR3nt: TGTGCCAGCAGCTTAGTCCCTTATCAGCCCCAGCATTTT
CDR3aa: CASSLVPYQPQHF
d_gene: -
len: 13
v_gene: TRBV7-6
abundance: -
j_gene: TRBJ1-5

CDR3nt: TGTGCCAGCAGCTTTTATCAGCTGAACACTGAAGCTTTCTTT
CDR3aa: CASSFYQLNTEAFF
d_gene: -
len: 14
v_gene: TRBV11-2
abundance: -
j_gene: TRBJ1-1

CDR3nt: TGTGCCTGGAGTAGCCAGGGGAATTCACCCCTCCACTTT
CDR3aa: CAWSSQGNSPLHF
d_gene: -
len: 13
v_gene: TRBV30
abundance: -
j_gene: TRBJ1-6

CDR3nt: TGTGCCAGCAGCTTAAGGGTTTGGGAGACCCAGTACTTC
CDR3aa: CASSLRVWETQYF
d_gene: -
len: 13
v_gene: TRBV11-3
abundance: -
j_gene: TRBJ2-5

CDR3nt: TGTGCCAGCAGTTTGATAGCTAGCGGCCGTTACGAGCAGTACTTC
CDR3aa: CASSLIASGRYEQYF
d_gene: TRBD2
len: 15
v_gene: TRBV28
abundance: -
j_gene: TRBJ2-7

CDR3nt: TGCGCCAGCAGCCCCGGACAAGCGAACACTGAAGCTTTCTTT
CDR3aa: CASSPGQANTEAFF
d_gene: -
len: 14
v_gene: TRBV5-1
abundance: few
j_gene: TRBJ1-1

CDR3nt: TGTGCCTGGAACCAAAGGTCGATGGGGACAGGGGACTTCTTT
CDR3aa: CAWNQRSMGTGDFF
d_gene: TRBD1
len: 14
v_gene: TRBV30
abundance: -
j_gene: TRBJ1-1

CDR3nt: TGTGCCAGCAGTGCGGTGGGACTCACGACTACCGGGGAGCTGTTTTTT
CDR3aa: CASSAVGLTTTGELFF
d_gene: -
len: 16
v_gene: TRBV2
abundance: -
j_gene: TRBJ2-2

CDR3nt: TGTGCCAGCAGCGCAAGACAGGGTTTGAGGAATGAGCAGTTCTTC
CDR3aa: CASSARQGLRNEQFF
d_gene: TRBD1
len: 15
v_gene: TRBV5-4
abundance: -
j_gene: TRBJ2-1

CDR3nt: TGTGCCAGCAGCTTAGACGGGGCTGAGCAGTTCTTC
CDR3aa: CASSLDGAEQFF
d_gene: -
len: 12
v_gene: TRBV5-5
abundance: -
j_gene: TRBJ2-1

CDR3nt: TGTGCCAGTAGTATTCGGGGGGGCGCGGAGACTGAAGCTTTCTTT
CDR3aa: CASSIRGGAETEAFF
d_gene: -
len: 15
v_gene: TRBV19
abundance: -
j_gene: TRBJ1-1

CDR3nt: TGCGCCAGCAGCTTAATGGCGAACACCGGGGAGCTGTTTTTT
CDR3aa: CASSLMANTGELFF
d_gene: -
len: 14
v_gene: TRBV5-1
abundance: -
j_gene: TRBJ2-2

CDR3nt: TGTGCCAGCTCACAAGGACTAAATGAAAAACTGTTTTTT
CDR3aa: CASSQGLNEKLFF
d_gene: -
len: 13
v_gene: TRBV18
abundance: -
j_gene: TRBJ1-4

CDR3nt: TGTGCCAGCAGCCAGACTAGCGGGGGGCGGACGCAGTATTTT
CDR3aa: CASSQTSGGRTQYF
d_gene: TRBD2
len: 14
v_gene: TRBV28
abundance: -
j_gene: TRBJ2-3

CDR3nt: TGTGCCAGCAGCCCTACGACAGGGACGTACAATGAGCAGTTCTTC
CDR3aa: CASSPTTGTYNEQFF
d_gene: TRBD1
len: 15
v_gene: TRBV7-8
abundance: -
j_gene: TRBJ2-1

CDR3nt: TGTGCCAGCAGCAGCCAGCCGGCCGGCCCGGGTGGGGTAAACGTTCGCAACTACACCTTC
CDR3aa: CASSSQPAGPGGVNVRNYTF
d_gene: -
len: 20
v_gene: TRBV3-1/TRBV3-2
abundance: once
j_gene: TRBJ1-2

CDR3nt: TGTGCCAGCAGCGTTTGGGGTTCGGACTACAATGAGCAGTTCTTC
CDR3aa: CASSVWGSDYNEQFF
d_gene: -
len: 15
v_gene: TRBV7-3
abundance: -
j_gene: TRBJ2-1

CDR3nt: TGTGCCAGCTCAGCTTATATTGGGGGCGAGGACACTGAAGCTTTCTTT
CDR3aa: CASSAYIGGEDTEAFF
d_gene: -
len: 16
v_gene: TRBV7-9
abundance: -
j_gene: TRBJ1-1

CDR3nt: TGCGCCAGCAGCTTCCAGGGAGATGGCTACACCTTC
CDR3aa: CASSFQGDGYTF
d_gene: -
len: 12
v_gene: TRBV5-1
abundance: -
j_gene: TRBJ1-2

CDR3nt: TGTGCCATCTCTGGGTCGACCGTTCAGCCCCAGCATTTT
CDR3aa: CAISGSTVQPQHF
d_gene: -
len: 13
v_gene: TRBV10-3
abundance: -
j_gene: TRBJ1-5

CDR3nt: TGTGCCAGCAGTCGACAGATCTATAGCAATCAGCCCCAGCATTTT
CDR3aa: CASSRQIYSNQPQHF
d_gene: -
len: 15
v_gene: TRBV6-5
abundance: -
j_gene: TRBJ1-5

CDR3nt: TGTGCCAGCAGTAGTAACGGTGCGAACACCGGGGAGCTGTTTTTT
CDR3aa: CASSSNGANTGELFF
d_gene: -
len: 15
v_gene: TRBV2
abundance: -
j_gene: TRBJ2-2

CDR3nt: TGTGCCAGCAGCTTGGTAGCGGGGGGGCCGAGCAATGAGCAGTTCTTC
CDR3aa: CASSLVAGGPSNEQFF
d_gene: -
len: 16
v_gene: TRBV12-1
abundance: -
j_gene: TRBJ2-1

CDR3nt: TGTGCCAGCAGCTTACAGAGCACAGATACGCAGTATTTT
CDR3aa: CASSLQSTDTQYF
d_gene: -
len: 13
v_gene: TRBV7-3
abundance: -
j_gene: TRBJ2-3

CDR3nt: TGTGCCAGCAGTGACGGGCTTGGAGGAGATGGCTACACCTTC
CDR3aa: CASSDGLGGDGYTF
d_gene: -
len: 14
v_gene: TRBV6-4
abundance: -
j_gene: TRBJ1-2

CDR3nt: TGTGCCAGCTCACCGCGGAACGGTGGCTACACCTTC
CDR3aa: CASSPRNGGYTF
d_gene: -
len: 12
v_gene: TRBV18
abundance: -
j_gene: TRBJ1-2

CDR3nt: TGTGCCAGCAGCTACCGCGGGATTGATACCTACAATGAGCAGTTCTTC
CDR3aa: CASSYRGIDTYNEQFF
d_gene: -
len: 16
v_gene: TRBV11-2
abundance: -
j_gene: TRBJ2-1

CDR3nt: TGTGCCAGCAGTTGGCAGGGGGTATCGTACGAGCAGTACTTC
CDR3aa: CASSWQGVSYEQYF
d_gene: TRBD1
len: 14
v_gene: TRBV28
abundance: once
j_gene: TRBJ2-7

CDR3nt: TGTGCCAGCAGTTTAGGCGGGGCTAGGTACGGTGAGCAGTTCTTC
CDR3aa: CASSLGGARYGEQFF
d_gene: -
len: 15
v_gene: TRBV28
abundance: -
j_gene: TRBJ2-1

CDR3nt: TGCGCCAGCAGCTTGGACGGCAGGGGTTATGGCTACACCTTC
CDR3aa: CASSLDGRGYGYTF
d_gene: -
len: 14
v_gene: TRBV5-1
abundance: -
j_gene: TRBJ1-2

CDR3nt: TGTGCCAGTAGTGAGATGGGCTCCTACGAGCAGTACTTC
CDR3aa: CASSEMGSYEQYF
d_gene: -
len: 13
v_gene: TRBV19
abundance: -
j_gene: TRBJ2-7

CDR3nt: TGTGCCAGCACCCAAGGCCCCCCCGGCACTGAAGCTTTCTTT
CDR3aa: CASTQGPPGTEAFF
d_gene: -
len: 14
v_gene: TRBV6-5
abundance: -
j_gene: TRBJ1-1

CDR3nt: TGCGCCAGCAGCCACGAGGGATCTAGCGGGGATGAGCAGTTCTTC
CDR3aa: CASSHEGSSGDEQFF
d_gene: TRBD2
len: 15
v_gene: TRBV4-1
abundance: -
j_gene: TRBJ2-1

CDR3nt: TGTGCCAGTAGTGTCGAGAAGGGTGGCTACACCTTC
CDR3aa: CASSVEKGGYTF
d_gene: -
len: 12
v_gene: TRBV19
abundance: -
j_gene: TRBJ1-2

CDR3nt: TGTGCCAGCAGCCAAGTGACCAATGAGCAGTTCTTC
CDR3aa: CASSQVTNEQFF
d_gene: -
len: 12
v_gene: TRBV3-1/TRBV3-2
abundance: -
j_gene: TRBJ2-1

CDR3nt: TGCGCCAGCAGCCAAGATCGGGAAGTAAGAGCCAAAAACATTCAGTACTTC
CDR3aa: CASSQDREVRAKNIQYF
d_gene: -
len: 17
v_gene: TRBV4-1
abundance: -
j_gene: TRBJ2-4

CDR3nt: TGTGCCAGCAGCCCAGCCGGGACTCTTCTTTCACCCCTCCACTTT
CDR3aa: CASSPAGTLLSPLHF
d_gene: -
len: 15
v_gene: TRBV7-9
abundance: -
j_gene: TRBJ1-6

CDR3nt: TGTGCCAGCAGCTTAGGTCTGGGAGCAGTGTGGGAGACCCAGTACTTC
CDR3aa: CASSLGLGAVWETQYF
d_gene: -
len: 16
v_gene: TRBV7-6
abundance: -
j_gene: TRBJ2-5

CDR3nt: TGTGCCAGCAGTTTAGGCGGGGCGAGGGTGCCCATTCAGTACTTC
CDR3aa: CASSLGGARVPIQYF
d_gene: -
len: 15
v_gene: TRBV28
abundance: -
j_gene: TRBJ2-4

CDR3nt: TGCGCCAGCAGTCAATCTCGCACAGACTATGAAAAACTGTTTTTT
CDR3aa: CASSQSRTDYEKLFF
d_gene: -
len: 15
v_gene: TRBV23-1
abundance: -
j_gene: TRBJ1-4

CDR3nt: TGTGCCAGCTCACAACAGGAGACGACAGGGTTGTACTATGGCTACACCTTC
CDR3aa: CASSQQETTGLYYGYTF
d_gene: TRBD1
len: 17
v_gene: TRBV18
abundance: once
j_gene: TRBJ1-2

CDR3nt: TGCGCCAGCAGCGAGGCCGGGACAGGGGTGGATACGCAGTATTTT
CDR3aa: CASSEAGTGVDTQYF
d_gene: TRBD1
len: 15
v_gene: TRBV5-1
abundance: -
j_gene: TRBJ2-3